The 3 T cell receptor beta chains in this list originate from one sample, sequenced in a study of CD4 T cells in relation to SARS-CoV-2 and coronaviruses. These receptors lack a known antigen. Using immunoSEQ multiplex PCR, the repertoire was profiled, and TCRdb retains in-frame clones only, with some absent. The data show approximately 21,000 clones, about 76% seen once. CD4+ T cells from unexposed donors were obtained before the COVID-19 pandemic (2011-2018). CD4+ T cells were isolated from the cells after around eleven days of culture. The sample was CD4+ T cells from PBMCs, cultured in vitro. Source of these receptors: a human donor in good health.

The V and J genes are TRBV5-1 and TRBJ1-5; D not resolved. V shed 6 bases and J shed 16 bases, with 8 bases lying between them. CDR1 SGHRS and CDR2 YFSETQ come from the germline V gene. The CDR3 consists of 8 residues. CDR3 residues: CASTPAHF. The CDR3 DNA is TGCGCCAGCACCCCCGCCCATTTT.

The J gene is TRBJ1-2, the V gene TRBV7-2; D not certain. CDR3 length: 15 amino acids. Germline CDR1 reads SGHTA; CDR2 reads FQGNSA. Trimming pared 1 base from V and 1 base from J, leaving 10 bases between. The CDR3 here is CASSLGVRDNYGYTF. Written as DNA, the CDR3 is TGTGCCAGCAGCTTAGGGGTTAGGGATAACTATGGCTACACCTTC.

The chain has TRBV2 and TRBJ2-7; 7 nucleotides align to TRBD2. Looked up from germline, CDR1 is SNHLY and CDR2 is FYNNEI. The CDR3 loop spans 14 amino acids. Trimming cost V 6 bases and J 6 bases; bases outside gene matches: 11. CDR3 amino acids: CASSRRTAGVEQYF. The CDR3 coding sequence is TGTGCCAGCAGCCGAAGGACTGCGGGAGTCGAGCAGTACTTC.